This T cell receptor beta chain was profiled in a study of CD8+ T cells in alopecia areata. Germline CDR1 reads SGHRS; CDR2 reads YFSETQ. The CDR3 length is 15 residues. Losses at the gene ends were 0 bases for V and 1 base for J; bases not matched to a gene: 0. After isolation, RNA underwent reverse transcription to generate cDNA as the sequencing template. TCRdb's copy holds only in-frame clones and misses some; the assay was immunoSEQ multiplex PCR. The data show around 100,000 clones, more than 35% seen once. This clone has a handful of counts. The sample holds other DNA sequences that translate to the same CDR3.

This sequence was found in a human donor with alopecia areata. Sequenced input: CD4+ T cells sorted from blood. The chain carries TRBV5-1 and TRBJ2-5, with 10 nucleotides matching TRBD1. CDR3 residues: CASSLGTGGQETQYF. The CDR3 coding sequence is TGCGCCAGCAGCTTGGGGACAGGGGGCCAAGAGACCCAGTACTTC.